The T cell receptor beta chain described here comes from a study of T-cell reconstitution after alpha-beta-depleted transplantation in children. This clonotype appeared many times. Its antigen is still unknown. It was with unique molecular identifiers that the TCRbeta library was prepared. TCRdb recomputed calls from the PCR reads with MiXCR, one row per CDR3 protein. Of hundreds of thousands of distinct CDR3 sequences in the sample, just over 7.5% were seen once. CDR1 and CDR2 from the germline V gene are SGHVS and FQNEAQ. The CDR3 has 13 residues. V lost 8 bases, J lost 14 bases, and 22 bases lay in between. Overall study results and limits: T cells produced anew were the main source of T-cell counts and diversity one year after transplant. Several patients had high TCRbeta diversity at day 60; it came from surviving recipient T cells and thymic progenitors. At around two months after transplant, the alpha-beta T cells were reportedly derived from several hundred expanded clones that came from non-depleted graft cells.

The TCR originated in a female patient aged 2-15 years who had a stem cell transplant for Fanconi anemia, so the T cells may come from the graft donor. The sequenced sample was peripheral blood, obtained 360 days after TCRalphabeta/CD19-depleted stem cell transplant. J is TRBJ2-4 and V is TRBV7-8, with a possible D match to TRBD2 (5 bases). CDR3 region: CASSPVLGRDKYF. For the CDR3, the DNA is TGTGCCAGCTCACCAGTTCTAGGACGGGATAAGTACTTC.